This TCR beta chain was documented in a study of control samples from healthy donors and cancer patients. J gave up 0 bases and V 5 bases, and 8 bases lay outside the gene matches. Germline values: CDR1 LNHDA, CDR2 SQIVND (reference sequence). The CDR3 contains 17 residues. The repertoire was sequenced with immunoSEQ multiplex PCR; TCRdb's copy has only in-frame clones and lacks some. The sample has under 150,000 clones; approximately 90% are singletons. The chain links TRBV19 to TRBJ2-2; TRBD1 matches at 8 bases. Specimen: blood. The sequence was collected from a woman in her 70s in good health. CDR3 residues: CASSPKDRAANTGELFF. The CDR3 DNA follows: TGTGCCAGTAGTCCAAAGGACAGGGCGGCGAACACCGGGGAGCTGTTTTTT.